Listed here are 25 T cell receptor beta chains from one sample, sequenced in a study of blood T cell repertoires in COVID-19. Clones were read by immunoSEQ multiplex PCR, and TCRdb kept only the in-frame ones, dropping some. The profile shows 250,000 to 350,000 clones, about nine tenths of them singletons. The sequenced sample was peripheral blood. Receptors originate from a woman in her twenties or thirties with COVID-19, enrolled during active disease.

The rearrangement uses TRBV5-1 and TRBJ1-4; 7 positions agree with TRBD1. The V segment lost 8 bases and the J segment 8 bases; nucleotides outside the gene matches: 9. The CDR3 spans 13 residues. Germline V CDR1 and CDR2: SGHRS, YFSETQ. This chain's CDR3 is CASQTGNEEKLFF. In nucleotides, the CDR3 is TGCGCCAGTCAGACAGGGAATGAGGAAAAACTGTTTTTT.

This rearrangement joins TRBV7-2 to TRBJ1-2; D might be TRBD1 (6 bases). Trimming took off 0 bases at V and 3 bases at J, with 11 bases between the two ends. Germline V gene sequence: CDR1 SGHTA, CDR2 FQGNSA. The CDR3 sequence is 15 residues long. The CDR3 loop is CASSLAMGAYYGYTF. The DNA of the CDR3 is TGTGCCAGCAGCTTAGCGATGGGGGCTTACTATGGCTACACCTTC.

The rearrangement uses TRBV6-9 and TRBJ2-7; a possible D gene is TRBD2 (6 bases). Germline V CDR1 and CDR2: MNHGY, SVAAGI. CDR3 length: 13 residues. V lost 7 bases to trimming and J lost 3 bases, with 13 bases between them. The CDR3 nucleotides read TGTGCCAGCAATTACGGGAGTGGCTACGAGCAGTACTTC. This sequence encodes CASNYGSGYEQYF.

The V and J genes are TRBV11-2 and TRBJ2-3; TRBD1 aligns across 8 bases. Germline trimming cut 5 bases from V and 0 bases from J; bases unmatched to any gene: 13. CDR3 length: 18 amino acids. Germline CDR1 is SGHAT and CDR2 is FQNNGV. The CDR3 bases are TGTGCCAGCAGCCAAACGGCCCGACAGGGGCTTAGCACAGATACGCAGTATTTT. Translation gives CASSQTARQGLSTDTQYF.

The chain combines TRBV6-5 with TRBJ1-1; TRBD1 might be the D (5 bases). This CDR3 contains 14 residues. Germline-derived CDR1 and CDR2 are MNHEY and SVGAGI. The V and J ends lost 6 bases and 1 base respectively, with 12 bases between them. The CDR3 protein is CASRFRGQNTEAFF. The DNA for the CDR3 is TGTGCCAGCAGATTCCGCGGACAGAACACTGAAGCTTTCTTT.

J is TRBJ1-5 and V is TRBV19; no clear D. Germline CDR1 LNHDA, CDR2 SQIVND (reference sequence). Trimming stripped 0 bases from V and 0 bases from J, with 6 bases between. This CDR3 comprises 15 residues. The CDR3 DNA sequence: TGTGCCAGTAGTATAGATCGGTATAGCAATCAGCCCCAGCATTTT. Protein sequence: CASSIDRYSNQPQHF.

The V call is TRBV3-1 (or the pseudogene TRBV3-2), the J call TRBJ1-4; tentative D call: TRBD1 (6 bases). Germline CDR1 LGHDT, CDR2 YNNKEL (reference sequence). The CDR3 runs to 15 residues. V dropped 3 bases and J dropped 8 bases, with 16 bases sitting between them. The CDR3 reads CASSQSRGVVEKLFF. The CDR3 bases are TGTGCCAGCAGCCAGTCCAGGGGAGTTGTCGAAAAACTGTTTTTT.

V and J are TRBV6-5 and TRBJ2-4; 8 nucleotides line up with TRBD2. Trimming cost V 10 bases and J 1 base; bases outside gene matches: 3. This CDR3 is built from 13 residues. Germline CDR1 and CDR2: MNHEY and SVGAGI. CDR3 coding DNA: TGTGCCACCCGGGGGGGGGCCAAAAACATTCAGTACTTC. Translation gives CATRGGAKNIQYF.

The chain has TRBV4-2 and TRBJ2-2, with TRBD2 identical over 9 bases. Germline V gives CDR1 LGHNA, CDR2 YNFKEQ. The CDR3 contains 16 residues. Germline trimming cut 4 bases from V and 5 bases from J; bases unmatched to any gene: 8. CDR3 in amino acids: CASSLNPGLATGELFF. The CDR3 region has the DNA TGTGCCAGCAGCCTCAACCCGGGACTAGCAACCGGGGAGCTGTTTTTT.

The CDR3 loop reads CASSQVSSGQVQETQYF. The DNA of the CDR3 is TGTGCCAGCAGCCAAGTTTCCTCGGGACAGGTCCAAGAGACCCAGTACTTC. The rearrangement links TRBV4-2 to TRBJ2-5; 8 bases agree with TRBD1. This CDR3 is 17 amino acids long. Germline V gives CDR1 LGHNA, CDR2 YNFKEQ. V trimming: 1 base; J trimming: 1 base; junction bases outside the gene matches: 8.

The rearrangement joins TRBV13 to TRBJ1-6; TRBD1 matches 8 bases. The CDR3 runs to 16 residues. In germline, CDR1 is PRHDT, CDR2 FYEKMQ (reference sequence). V dropped 6 bases and J dropped 5; count of bases not matched to a gene: 9. The CDR3 loop is CASRKSQTGDNSPLHF. As DNA, the CDR3 is TGTGCCAGCAGAAAGAGCCAGACAGGGGATAATTCACCCCTCCACTTT.

This clone turned up a few times. The chain is built from TRBV27 and TRBJ2-7; TRBD2 is a possible D gene (7 bases). Germline CDR1 is MNHEY and CDR2 is SMNVEV (reference sequence). V was shortened by 7 bases and J by 5 bases, with 15 bases between the two germline ends. The length of the CDR3 is 13 residues. CDR3 coding DNA: TGTGCCAGCAACACAGGGACTACGAACGAGCAGTACTTC. Protein sequence: CASNTGTTNEQYF.

V is TRBV10-3 and J is TRBJ2-5; 11 bases align to TRBD2. The CDR3 sequence is 15 residues long. The junction had 2 bases not matched to a gene; V was cut back by 2 bases and J by 3 bases. Looked up from germline, CDR1 is ENHRY and CDR2 is SYGVKD. The CDR3 DNA follows: TGTGCCATCAGTGAGAAACTAGCGGGAGAAGAGACCCAGTACTTC. Protein product: CAISEKLAGEETQYF.

The CDR3 spells CAWSEGLYSNQPQHF. In DNA form, the CDR3 reads TGTGCCTGGAGCGAGGGCCTTTATAGCAATCAGCCCCAGCATTTT. The rearrangement joins TRBV30 to TRBJ1-5, with no clear D. Germline V gives CDR1 GTSNPN, CDR2 SVGIG (reference sequence). V lost 3 bases, J lost 0 bases, and 12 bases lay in between. This CDR3 comprises 15 residues.

The rearrangement uses TRBV5-1 and TRBJ1-1; 9 nucleotides agree with TRBD1. The CDR3 runs to 12 residues. V was clipped by 4 bases and J by 6 bases; unmatched bases: 1. Germline CDR1 SGHRS, CDR2 YFSETQ. The DNA for the CDR3 is TGCGCCAGCAGCCGGGACAGGGCTGAAGCTTTCTTT. It encodes CASSRDRAEAFF.

This clone was detected only once. The rearrangement links TRBV7-9 to TRBJ1-4, with a possible D match to TRBD1 (5 bases). The V end lost 5 bases, the J end lost 8 bases, and 27 bases lay between the germline ends. There are 18 residues in the CDR3. The germline V gene encodes CDR1 SEHNR and CDR2 FQNEAQ (reference sequence). The CDR3 reads CASSPGHAGIVLGEKLFF. DNA of the CDR3: TGTGCCAGCAGCCCCGGTCACGCAGGGATCGTTTTAGGGGAAAAACTGTTTTTT.

The CDR3 DNA follows: TGTGCCAGCAGCTCCGGGACTGCCACAGATACGCAGTATTTT. It yields the protein CASSSGTATDTQYF. The J gene is TRBJ2-3, the V gene TRBV7-2, with D tentatively TRBD2 (6 bases). Trimming removed 4 bases from V and 2 bases from J, with 10 bases in between. The CDR3 length is 14 residues. In germline, CDR1 is SGHTA, CDR2 FQGNSA.

This CDR3 is CSVVLGSTYEQYF. Here the CDR3 DNA reads TGCAGCGTTGTTCTTGGGAGCACCTACGAGCAGTACTTC. This rearrangement joins TRBV29-1 to TRBJ2-7; D is possibly TRBD2 (5 bases). V was trimmed by 4 bases and J by 2 bases, leaving 12 bases between them. The CDR3 sequence is 13 residues long. The germline CDR1 and CDR2 sequences are SQVTM and ANQGSEA.

The CDR3 DNA is TGTGCCAGCAGCCCAGCGACCGGCGTCGCCCCCTACAATGAGCAGTTCTTC. It yields the protein CASSPATGVAPYNEQFF. The chain combines TRBV5-4 with TRBJ2-1; D is ambiguous. Germline loops: CDR1 SGHNT, CDR2 YYREEE (reference sequence). The CDR3 length is 17 residues. Trimming removed 4 bases at V and 2 bases at J, with 19 bases between.

The chain employs TRBV18 and TRBJ2-1; D is perhaps TRBD2 (6 bases). This CDR3 is 15 amino acids long. The germline V gene encodes CDR1 KGHSH and CDR2 LQKENI. Trimming removed 6 bases from V and 6 bases from J, with 18 bases in between. The CDR3 protein is CASSRDSPSGNEQFF. CDR3 nucleotide sequence: TGTGCCAGCTCCCGGGACTCCCCTTCGGGCAATGAGCAGTTCTTC.

This chain connects TRBV30 to TRBJ2-7; 7 nucleotides line up with TRBD1. Looked up from germline, CDR1 is GTSNPN and CDR2 is SVGIG (reference sequence). CDR3 length: 13 amino acids. This chain's CDR3 is CAYTGAPPYEQYF. CDR3 sequence (DNA): TGTGCTTATACAGGGGCGCCTCCCTACGAGCAGTACTTC.

The genes are TRBV12-3 or TRBV12-4 and TRBJ1-2; D is possibly TRBD1 (6 bases). This CDR3 has 13 residues. V lost 6 bases and J 5 bases, leaving 13 bases between the germline ends. The CDR3 loop reads CASSLEGGYGYTF. CDR3 sequence (DNA): TGTGCCAGCAGCCTTGAGGGGGGGTATGGCTACACCTTC.

The J gene is TRBJ2-1, the V gene TRBV5-8, with 9 bases lining up with TRBD2. This CDR3 spans 16 amino acids. Germline lookup yields CDR1 SGHTS and CDR2 YDEGEE. The V gene end was trimmed by 1 base and the J gene end by 1 base; junction bases not matched to a gene: 3. CDR3 bases: TGTGCCAGCAGCTTGTTCGCGGGAGGGTCCTACAATGAGCAGTTCTTC. Translated, it gives CASSLFAGGSYNEQFF.

In its sample, this clone was seen a few times. V gene TRBV27 combines with J gene TRBJ2-1; TRBD2 matches 9 bases. The CDR3 extends over 15 amino acids. V shed 2 bases and J 9 bases; nucleotides not matched to a gene: 8. Germline CDR1 and CDR2: MNHEY and SMNVEV (reference sequence). The DNA for the CDR3 is TGTGCCAGCAGTTTAGCGGGAGGGCCTGTGGCTGAGCAGTTCTTC. Translation gives CASSLAGGPVAEQFF.

This clone was seen only once. The chain joins TRBV12-5 to TRBJ2-7; D gene ambiguous. The CDR3 is 13 residues long. Germline V gene sequence: CDR1 LGHNT, CDR2 FRNRAP. The V end was cut by 1 base, the J end by 2 bases, with 6 bases between. CDR3 region: CASGLADPYEQYF. The CDR3 bases are TGTGCTAGTGGTTTGGCAGATCCCTACGAGCAGTACTTC.